This T cell receptor (beta chain) was identified in a study of blood T cell repertoires in COVID-19. Study overall: T cells, B-cell-depleted T cells, or PBMCs provided the cDNA or gDNA that served as material.

In the original processing: The authors estimated nucleated cell counts from reference gene primer amplification. The protocol was immunoSEQ multiplex PCR, while the TCRdb copy is restricted to in-frame clones and leaves out a portion. D and trimming come from the DNA, and the V and J calls and clone size come from that table. Among approximately 330,000 clones listed, 85% to 90% were seen once. After removal of 2 bases from V and 1 base from J, the junction contained 2 bases not matched to a gene. There are 15 residues in the CDR3. Germline values: CDR1 SGHTS, CDR2 YDEGEE. The sample taken for sequencing was peripheral blood. V is TRBV5-8 and J is TRBJ2-4; TRBD2 agrees at 8 bases. The TCR comes from a middle-aged woman with COVID-19, enrolled during active disease. The CDR3 reads CASSFRGGAKNIQYF. The CDR3 bases are TGTGCCAGCAGCTTCCGCGGGGGGGCCAAAAACATTCAGTACTTC.